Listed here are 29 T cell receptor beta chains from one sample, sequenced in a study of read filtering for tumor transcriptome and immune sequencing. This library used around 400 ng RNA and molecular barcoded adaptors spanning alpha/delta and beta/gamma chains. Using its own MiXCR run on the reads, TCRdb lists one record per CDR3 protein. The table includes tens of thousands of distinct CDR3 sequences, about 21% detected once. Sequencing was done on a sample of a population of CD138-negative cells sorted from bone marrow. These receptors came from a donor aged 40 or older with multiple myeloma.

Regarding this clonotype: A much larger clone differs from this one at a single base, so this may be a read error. The chain's CDR3 is CASSLAGDTDTQFF. In DNA form, the CDR3 reads TGTGCCAGCAGCTTAGCTGGGGATACAGATACGCAGTTTTTT. The rearrangement uses TRBV7-3 and TRBJ2-3; D is undetermined. In germline, CDR1 is SGHTA, CDR2 FQGTGA. The CDR3 loop spans 14 amino acids.

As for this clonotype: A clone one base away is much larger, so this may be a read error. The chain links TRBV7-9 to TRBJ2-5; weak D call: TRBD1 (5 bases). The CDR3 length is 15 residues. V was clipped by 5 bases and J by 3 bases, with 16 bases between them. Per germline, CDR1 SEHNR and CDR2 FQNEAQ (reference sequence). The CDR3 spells CASSRDSSSKETQYF. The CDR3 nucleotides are TGTGCCAGCAGCCGAGACAGTTCTTCTAAAGAGACCCAGTACTTC.

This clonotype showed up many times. This CDR3 is CASSPGPTQYF. CDR3 DNA: TGTGCCAGCAGCCCCGGTCCTACGCAGTATTTT. This rearrangement joins TRBV7-8 to TRBJ2-3; D unclear. Per the germline V gene, CDR1 is SGHVS and CDR2 is FQNEAQ. CDR3 length equals 11 residues. V was pared by 5 bases and J by 8 bases, with 8 bases between.

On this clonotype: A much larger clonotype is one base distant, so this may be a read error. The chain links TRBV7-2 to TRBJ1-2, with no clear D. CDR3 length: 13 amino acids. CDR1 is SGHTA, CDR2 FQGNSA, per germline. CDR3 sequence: CVSSFGPSDGYTF. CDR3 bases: TGTGTCAGCAGCTTCGGACCGAGTGATGGCTACACCTTC.

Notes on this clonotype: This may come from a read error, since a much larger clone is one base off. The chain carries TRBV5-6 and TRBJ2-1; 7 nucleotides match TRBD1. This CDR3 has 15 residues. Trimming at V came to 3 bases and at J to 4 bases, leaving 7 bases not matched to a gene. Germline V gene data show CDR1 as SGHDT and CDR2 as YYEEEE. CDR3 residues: CASSSGDRGYNEQFF. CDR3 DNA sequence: TGTGCCAGCAGCTCCGGGGACAGAGGATACAATGAGCAGTTCTTC.

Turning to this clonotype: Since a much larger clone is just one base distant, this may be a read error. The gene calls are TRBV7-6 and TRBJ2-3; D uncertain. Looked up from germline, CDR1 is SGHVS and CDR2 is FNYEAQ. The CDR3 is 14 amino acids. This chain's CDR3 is CASSLEARWDTRYF. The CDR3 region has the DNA TGTGCCAGCAGCTTAGAAGCCCGCTGGGATACGCGGTATTTT. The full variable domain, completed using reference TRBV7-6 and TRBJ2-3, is GAGVSQSPRYKVTKRGQDVALRCDPISGHVSLYWYRQALGQGPEFLTYFNYEAQQDKSGLPNDRFSAERPEGSISTLTIQRTEQRDSAMYRCASSLEARWDTRYFGPGTRLTVL.

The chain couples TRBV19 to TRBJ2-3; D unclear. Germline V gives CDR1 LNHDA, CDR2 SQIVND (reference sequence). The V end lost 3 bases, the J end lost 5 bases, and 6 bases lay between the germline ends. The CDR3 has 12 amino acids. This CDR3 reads CASSIRQDTQYF. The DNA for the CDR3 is TGTGCCAGTAGTATCCGACAAGATACGCAGTATTTT.

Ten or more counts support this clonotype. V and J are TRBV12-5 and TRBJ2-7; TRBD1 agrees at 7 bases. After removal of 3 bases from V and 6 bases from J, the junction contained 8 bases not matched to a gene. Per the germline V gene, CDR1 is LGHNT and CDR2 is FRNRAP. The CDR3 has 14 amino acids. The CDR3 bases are TGTGCTAGTGGTTTTGAGGGGGCGCGAAGCGAGCAGTACTTC. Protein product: CASGFEGARSEQYF.

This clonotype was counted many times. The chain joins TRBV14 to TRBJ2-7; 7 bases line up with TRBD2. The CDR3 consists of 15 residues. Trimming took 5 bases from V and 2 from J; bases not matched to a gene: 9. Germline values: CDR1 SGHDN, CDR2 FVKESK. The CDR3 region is CASSSTVSGAYEQYF. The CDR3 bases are TGTGCCAGCAGCTCCACGGTCAGCGGGGCCTACGAGCAGTACTTC.

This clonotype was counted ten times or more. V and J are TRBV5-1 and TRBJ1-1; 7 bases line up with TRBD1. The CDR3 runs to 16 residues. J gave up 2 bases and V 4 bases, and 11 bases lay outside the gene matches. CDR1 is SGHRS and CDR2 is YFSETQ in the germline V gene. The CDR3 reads CASSRRAGGTNTEAFF. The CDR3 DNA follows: TGCGCCAGCAGCCGCCGGGCAGGGGGGACAAACACTGAAGCTTTCTTT.

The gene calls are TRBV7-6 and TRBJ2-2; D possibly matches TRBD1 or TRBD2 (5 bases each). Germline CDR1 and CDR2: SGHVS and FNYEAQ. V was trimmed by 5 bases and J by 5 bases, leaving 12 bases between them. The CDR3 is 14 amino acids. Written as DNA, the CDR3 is TGTGCCAGCAGCCTTGGGACCGGAACCGGGGAGCTGTTTTTT. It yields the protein CASSLGTGTGELFF.

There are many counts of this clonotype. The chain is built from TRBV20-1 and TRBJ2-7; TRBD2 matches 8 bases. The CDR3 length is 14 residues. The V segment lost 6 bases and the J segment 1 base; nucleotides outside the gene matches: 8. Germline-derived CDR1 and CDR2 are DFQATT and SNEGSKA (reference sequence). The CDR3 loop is CSAPTGGVSYEQYF. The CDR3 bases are TGCAGTGCCCCGACGGGGGGGGTATCCTACGAGCAGTACTTC.

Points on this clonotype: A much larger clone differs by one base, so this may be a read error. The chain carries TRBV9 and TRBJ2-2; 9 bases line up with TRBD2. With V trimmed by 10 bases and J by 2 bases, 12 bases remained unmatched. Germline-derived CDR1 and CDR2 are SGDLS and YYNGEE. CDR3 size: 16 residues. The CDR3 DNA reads TGTGCCTGCACCCAGACCGGGACTAGCAACACCGGGGAGCTGTTTTTT. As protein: CACTQTGTSNTGELFF.

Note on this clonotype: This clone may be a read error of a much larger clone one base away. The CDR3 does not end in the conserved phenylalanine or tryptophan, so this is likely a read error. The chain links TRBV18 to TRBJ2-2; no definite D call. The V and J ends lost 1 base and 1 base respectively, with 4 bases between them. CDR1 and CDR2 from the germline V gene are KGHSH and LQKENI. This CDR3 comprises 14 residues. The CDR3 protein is CASSPRENTGELFC. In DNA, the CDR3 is TGTGCCAGCTCACCACGGGAGAACACCGGGGAGCTGTTTTGT.

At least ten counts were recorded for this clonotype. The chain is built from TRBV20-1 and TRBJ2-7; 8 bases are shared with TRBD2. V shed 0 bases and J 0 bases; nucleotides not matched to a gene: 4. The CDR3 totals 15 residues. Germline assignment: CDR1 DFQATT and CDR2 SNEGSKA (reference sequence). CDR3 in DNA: TGCAGTGCTAGAGACCCGGCGGGGGGCTCCTACGAGCAGTACTTC. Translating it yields CSARDPAGGSYEQYF.

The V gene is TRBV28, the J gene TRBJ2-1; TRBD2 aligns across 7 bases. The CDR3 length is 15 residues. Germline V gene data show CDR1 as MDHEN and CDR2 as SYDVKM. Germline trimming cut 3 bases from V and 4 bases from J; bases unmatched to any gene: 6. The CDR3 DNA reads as TGTGCCAGCAGTTTCACGCTAGCGGATTACAATGAGCAGTTCTTC. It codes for CASSFTLADYNEQFF.

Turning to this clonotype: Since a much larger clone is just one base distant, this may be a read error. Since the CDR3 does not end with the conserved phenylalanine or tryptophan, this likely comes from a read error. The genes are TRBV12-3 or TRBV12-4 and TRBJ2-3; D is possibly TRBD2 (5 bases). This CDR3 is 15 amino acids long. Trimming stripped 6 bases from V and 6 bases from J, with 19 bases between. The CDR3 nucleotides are TGTGCCAGCAGCCAAAATGGGAGAGGGTTGGATACGCAGTATTCT. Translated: CASSQNGRGLDTQYS.

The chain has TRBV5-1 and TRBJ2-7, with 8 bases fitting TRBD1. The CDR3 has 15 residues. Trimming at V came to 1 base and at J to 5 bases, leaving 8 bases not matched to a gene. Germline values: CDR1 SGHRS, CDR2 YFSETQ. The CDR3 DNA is TGCGCCAGCAGCTTGCAGGACAGGGCACTGAACGAGCAGTACTTC. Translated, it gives CASSLQDRALNEQYF.

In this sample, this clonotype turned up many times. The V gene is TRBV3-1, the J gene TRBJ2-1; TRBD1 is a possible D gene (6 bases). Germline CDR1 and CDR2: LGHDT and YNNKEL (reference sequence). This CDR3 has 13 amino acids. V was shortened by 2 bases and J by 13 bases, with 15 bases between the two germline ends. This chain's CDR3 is CASSQTTGLFQFF. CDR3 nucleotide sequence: TGTGCCAGCAGCCAAACGACAGGTCTGTTCCAGTTCTTC.

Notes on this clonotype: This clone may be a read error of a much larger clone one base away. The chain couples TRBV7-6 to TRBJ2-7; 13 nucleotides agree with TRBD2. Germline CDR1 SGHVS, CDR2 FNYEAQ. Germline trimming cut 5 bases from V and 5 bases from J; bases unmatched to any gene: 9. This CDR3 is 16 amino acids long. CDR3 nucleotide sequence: TGTGCCAGCAGCCTACGACTAGCGGGGGGTTCCCACGAGCAGTACTTC. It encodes CASSLRLAGGSHEQYF.

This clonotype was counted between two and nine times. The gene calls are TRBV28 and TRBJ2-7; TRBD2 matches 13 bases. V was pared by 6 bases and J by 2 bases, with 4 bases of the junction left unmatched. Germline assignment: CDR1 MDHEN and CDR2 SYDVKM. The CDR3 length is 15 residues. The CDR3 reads CASSLGTSGTYEQYF. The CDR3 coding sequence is TGTGCCAGCAGCCTAGGGACTAGCGGGACCTACGAGCAGTACTTC.

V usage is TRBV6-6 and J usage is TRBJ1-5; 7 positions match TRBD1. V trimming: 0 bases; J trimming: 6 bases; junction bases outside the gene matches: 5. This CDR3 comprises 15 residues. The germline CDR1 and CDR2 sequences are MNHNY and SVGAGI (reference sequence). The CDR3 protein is CASSYSDRAAQPQHF. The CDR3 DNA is TGTGCCAGCAGTTACTCCGACAGGGCGGCTCAGCCCCAGCATTTT.

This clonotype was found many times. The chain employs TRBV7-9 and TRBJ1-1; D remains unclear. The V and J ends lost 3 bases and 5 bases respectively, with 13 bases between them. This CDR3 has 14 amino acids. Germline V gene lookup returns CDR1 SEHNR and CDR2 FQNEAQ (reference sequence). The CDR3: CASSFLRPATEAFF. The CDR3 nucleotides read TGTGCCAGCAGCTTCTTAAGGCCCGCAACTGAAGCTTTCTTT.

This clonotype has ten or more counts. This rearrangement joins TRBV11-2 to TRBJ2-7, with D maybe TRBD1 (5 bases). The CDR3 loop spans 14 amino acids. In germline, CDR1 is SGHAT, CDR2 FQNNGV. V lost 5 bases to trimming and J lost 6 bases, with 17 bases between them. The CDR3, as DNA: TGTGCCAGCAGCGTAAGCCCAGGGATCAGCGAGCAGTACTTC. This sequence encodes CASSVSPGISEQYF.

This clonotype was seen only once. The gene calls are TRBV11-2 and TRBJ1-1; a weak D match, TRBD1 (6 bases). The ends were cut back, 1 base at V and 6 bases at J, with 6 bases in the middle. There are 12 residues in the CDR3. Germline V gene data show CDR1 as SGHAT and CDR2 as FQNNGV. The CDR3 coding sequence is TGTGCCAGCAGCTTAGGGGGGCCTGAAGCTTTCTTT. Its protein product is CASSLGGPEAFF.

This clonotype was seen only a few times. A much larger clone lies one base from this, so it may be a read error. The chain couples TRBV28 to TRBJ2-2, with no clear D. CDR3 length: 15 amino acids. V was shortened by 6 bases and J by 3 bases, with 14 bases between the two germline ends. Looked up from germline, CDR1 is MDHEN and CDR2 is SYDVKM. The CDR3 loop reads CASSQGITDTGELFF. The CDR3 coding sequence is TGTGCCAGCAGCCAAGGGATTACTGACACCGGGGAGCTGTTTTTT.

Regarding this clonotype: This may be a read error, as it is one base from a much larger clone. The CDR3 loop reads CASSISGTSVQETRYF. As DNA, the CDR3 is TGTGCCAGTAGTATCTCCGGGACTAGCGTACAAGAGACCCGGTACTTC. The chain links TRBV19 to TRBJ2-5; the match to TRBD2 covers 10 bases. This CDR3 contains 16 residues. Germline V gene data show CDR1 as LNHDA and CDR2 as SQIVND (reference sequence).

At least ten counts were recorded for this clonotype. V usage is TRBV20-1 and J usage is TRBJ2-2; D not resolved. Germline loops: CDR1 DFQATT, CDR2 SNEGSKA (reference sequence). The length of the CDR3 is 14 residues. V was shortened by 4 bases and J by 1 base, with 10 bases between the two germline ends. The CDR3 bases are TGCAGTGCTATTAATGCTGAGAACACCGGGGAGCTGTTTTTT. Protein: CSAINAENTGELFF.

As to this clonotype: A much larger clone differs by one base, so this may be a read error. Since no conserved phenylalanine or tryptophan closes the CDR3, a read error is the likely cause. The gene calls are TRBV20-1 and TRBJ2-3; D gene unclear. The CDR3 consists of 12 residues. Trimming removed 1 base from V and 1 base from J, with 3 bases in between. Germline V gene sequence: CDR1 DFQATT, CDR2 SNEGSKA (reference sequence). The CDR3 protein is CSARGGTDTQYS. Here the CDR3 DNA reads TGCAGTGCTAGAGGGGGCACAGATACGCAGTATTCT.